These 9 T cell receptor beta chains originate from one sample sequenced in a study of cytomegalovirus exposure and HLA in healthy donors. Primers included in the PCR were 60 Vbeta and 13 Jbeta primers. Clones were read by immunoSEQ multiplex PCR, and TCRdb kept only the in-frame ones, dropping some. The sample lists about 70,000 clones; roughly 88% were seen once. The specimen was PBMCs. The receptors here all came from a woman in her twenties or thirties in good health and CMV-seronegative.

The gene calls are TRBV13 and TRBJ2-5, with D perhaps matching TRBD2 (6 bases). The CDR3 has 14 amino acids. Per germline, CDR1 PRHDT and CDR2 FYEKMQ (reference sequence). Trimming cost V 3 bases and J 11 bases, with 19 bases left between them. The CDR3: CASSFRPLSGEQYF. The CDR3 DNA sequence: TGTGCCAGCAGCTTCCGACCCCTCTCGGGGGAGCAGTACTTC.

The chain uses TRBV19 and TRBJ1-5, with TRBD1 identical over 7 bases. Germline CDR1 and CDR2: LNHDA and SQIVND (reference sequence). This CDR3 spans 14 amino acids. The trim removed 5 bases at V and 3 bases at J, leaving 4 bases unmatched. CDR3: CASSWDSYNQPQHF. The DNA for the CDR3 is TGTGCCAGTAGTTGGGACAGCTACAATCAGCCCCAGCATTTT. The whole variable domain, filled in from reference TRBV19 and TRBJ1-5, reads DGGITQSPKYLFRKEGQNVTLSCEQNLNHDAMYWYRQDPGQGLRLIYYSQIVNDFQKGDIAEGYSVSREKKESFPLTVTSAQKNPTAFYLCASSWDSYNQPQHFGDGTRLSIL.

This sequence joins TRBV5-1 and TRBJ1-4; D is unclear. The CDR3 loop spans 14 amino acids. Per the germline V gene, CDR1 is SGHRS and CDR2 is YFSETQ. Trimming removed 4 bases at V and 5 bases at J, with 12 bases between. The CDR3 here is CASSRTDFNEKLFF. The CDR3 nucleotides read TGCGCCAGCAGCCGGACGGACTTCAATGAAAAACTGTTTTTT.

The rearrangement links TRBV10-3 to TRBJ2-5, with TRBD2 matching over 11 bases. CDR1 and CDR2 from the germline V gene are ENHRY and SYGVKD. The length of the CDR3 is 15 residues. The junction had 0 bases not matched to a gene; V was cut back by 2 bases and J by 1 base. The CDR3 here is CAISELAGGQETQYF. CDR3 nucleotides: TGTGCCATCAGTGAGCTAGCGGGAGGCCAAGAGACCCAGTACTTC.

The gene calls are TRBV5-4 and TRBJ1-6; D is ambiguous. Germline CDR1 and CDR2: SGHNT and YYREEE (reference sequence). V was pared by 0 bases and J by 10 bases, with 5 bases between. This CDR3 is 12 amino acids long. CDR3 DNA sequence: TGTGCCAGCAGCTTGGGAGGGTCACCCCTCCACTTT. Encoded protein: CASSLGGSPLHF.

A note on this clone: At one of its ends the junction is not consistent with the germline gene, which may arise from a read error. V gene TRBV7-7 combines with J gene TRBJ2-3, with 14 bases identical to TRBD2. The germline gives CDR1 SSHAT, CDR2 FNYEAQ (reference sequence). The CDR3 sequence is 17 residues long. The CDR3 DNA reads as TGTGCTAGCAGCTTGGGGACTAGCGGGAGCACCACAGATACGCAGTATTTT. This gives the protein CASSLGTSGSTTDTQYF.

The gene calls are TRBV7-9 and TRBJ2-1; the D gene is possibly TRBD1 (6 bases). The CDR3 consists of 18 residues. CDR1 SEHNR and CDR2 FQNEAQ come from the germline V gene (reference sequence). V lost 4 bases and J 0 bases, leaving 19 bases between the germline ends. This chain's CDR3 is CASSSLPGTGSSYNEQFF. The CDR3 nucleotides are TGTGCCAGCAGCTCACTCCCGGGAACAGGGAGCTCCTACAATGAGCAGTTCTTC.

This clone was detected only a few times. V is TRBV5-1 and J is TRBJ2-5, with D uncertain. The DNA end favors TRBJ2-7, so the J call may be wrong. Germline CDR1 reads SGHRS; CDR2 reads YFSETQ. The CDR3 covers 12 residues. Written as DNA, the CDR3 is TGCGCCAGCAGCTCTAATTCGTACGAGCAGTACTTC. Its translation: CASSSNSYEQYF.

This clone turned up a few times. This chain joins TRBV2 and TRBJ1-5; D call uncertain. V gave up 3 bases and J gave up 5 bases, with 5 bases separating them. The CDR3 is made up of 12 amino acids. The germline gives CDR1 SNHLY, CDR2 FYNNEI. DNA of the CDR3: TGTGCCAGCAGTGATCAGGATCAGCCCCAGCATTTT. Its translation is CASSDQDQPQHF. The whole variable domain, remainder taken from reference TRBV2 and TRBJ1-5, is EPEVTQTPSHQVTQMGQEVILRCVPISNHLYFYWYRQILGQKVEFLVSFYNNEISEKSEIFDDQFSVERPDGSNFTLKIRSTKLEDSAMYFCASSDQDQPQHFGDGTRLSIL.